These 12 T cell receptor beta chains came from one sample sequenced in a study of shared clonotypes between healthy human individuals. The naive CD8 population came from CD45RO-negative cells selected for CCR7, without terminally differentiated effector memory CD45RA+ cells. Sequenced by immunoSEQ multiplex PCR; TCRdb stores in-frame clones only, minus some. The sample shows 700,000 to 950,000 clones, about 97% of them seen only once. The sample was naive CD8+ T cells sorted from blood. The receptor set was obtained from a man younger than 45 in good health.

Of note for this clone: At the DNA level, this CDR3 is encoded by other sequences in the same sample as well. This sequence joins TRBV27 and TRBJ2-7, with a tentative D call TRBD2 (5 bases). V was shortened by 3 bases and J by 4 bases, with 13 bases between the two germline ends. CDR3 size: 14 residues. Germline loops: CDR1 MNHEY, CDR2 SMNVEV (reference sequence). The CDR3 DNA sequence: TGTGCCAGCAGTTTTGGTCAAGGAGGATACGAGCAGTACTTC. This translates into CASSFGQGGYEQYF.

In this sample, this clone turned up once. The CDR3 loop is CASSLYPLLDEQYF. The CDR3, as DNA: TGTGCCAGCAGCTTATACCCCCTGTTGGACGAGCAGTACTTC. The V gene is TRBV7-9, the J gene TRBJ2-7; D uncertain. The CDR3 is 14 residues long. CDR1 is SEHNR, CDR2 FQNEAQ, per germline (reference sequence). V lost 2 bases and J lost 5, with 13 bases in between.

This chain uses TRBV13 with TRBJ2-1, with D unresolved. The germline V gene has CDR1 PRHDT and CDR2 FYEKMQ (reference sequence). Trimming left V 7 bases short and J 4 bases short, with 14 bases between. The CDR3 consists of 14 residues. CDR3 bases: TGTGCCAGCACGTTAGGCGATAGGTACAATGAGCAGTTCTTC. The encoded protein is CASTLGDRYNEQFF.

The CDR3: CASSRTATYNEQFF. The CDR3 DNA reads TGCGCCAGCTCCCGGACAGCAACCTACAATGAGCAGTTCTTC. The V call is TRBV10-1, the J call TRBJ2-1; tentative D call: TRBD1 (6 bases). The CDR3 runs to 14 residues. CDR1 WNHNN and CDR2 SYGVQD come from the germline V gene (reference sequence). V was pared by 8 bases and J by 2 bases, with 13 bases between.

This clone has a single count. The chain carries TRBV18 and TRBJ1-2, with D possibly TRBD1 on 5 matching bases. Deletions cut 0 bases from V and 4 bases from J, with 9 bases between. Germline loops: CDR1 KGHSH, CDR2 LQKENI. The CDR3 covers 14 residues. CDR3 in DNA: TGTGCCAGCTCACCACCGGAGACAGTCTATGGCTACACCTTC. It is translated as CASSPPETVYGYTF.

The chain uses TRBV27 and TRBJ2-7; no clear D. This CDR3 has 13 amino acids. Deletions cut 5 bases from V and 3 bases from J, with 11 bases between. Germline V gives CDR1 MNHEY, CDR2 SMNVEV (reference sequence). CDR3 residues: CASSPIPHYEQYF. The CDR3 DNA reads as TGTGCCAGCAGTCCCATCCCACACTACGAGCAGTACTTC.

V usage is TRBV27 and J usage is TRBJ2-1, with TRBD1 identical over 8 bases. The V gene's germline CDR1 is MNHEY and CDR2 SMNVEV (reference sequence). J gave up 6 bases and V 3 bases, and 1 base lay outside the gene matches. The CDR3 has 13 residues. The CDR3 region has the DNA TGTGCCAGCAGTTTCGGGACAGGCAATGAGCAGTTCTTC. This codes for CASSFGTGNEQFF.

This chain uses TRBV9 with TRBJ2-2; D remains unclear. CDR1 SGDLS and CDR2 YYNGEE come from the germline V gene. Trimming removed 2 bases from V and 5 bases from J, with 13 bases in between. CDR3 size: 15 residues. DNA of the CDR3: TGTGCCAGCAGCGTGGCAGCGCCGTCAACCGGGGAGCTGTTTTTT. Encoded protein: CASSVAAPSTGELFF.

The rearrangement joins TRBV11-2 to TRBJ2-7; the D gene is possibly TRBD1 (6 bases). Between the trimmed V and J ends, which lost 0 bases and 2 bases, there was a span of 11 bases. CDR3 size: 15 residues. Germline values: CDR1 SGHAT, CDR2 FQNNGV. The CDR3 region has the DNA TGTGCCAGCAGCTTAGATAGGGACATCACCTACGAGCAGTACTTC. Translating it yields CASSLDRDITYEQYF.

This clone was recorded once. This chain links TRBV19 with TRBJ2-1; D not resolved. Germline values: CDR1 LNHDA, CDR2 SQIVND (reference sequence). V gave up 5 bases and J gave up 2 bases, with 7 bases separating them. This CDR3 has 13 residues. This chain's CDR3 is CASSPSAYNEQFF. The CDR3 region has the DNA TGTGCCAGTAGTCCAAGCGCCTACAATGAGCAGTTCTTC.

V usage is TRBV7-9 and J usage is TRBJ2-7; TRBD1 might be the D (5 bases). The V end was cut by 5 bases, the J end by 3 bases, with 17 bases between. The CDR3 consists of 15 residues. CDR1 and CDR2 (germline): SEHNR, FQNEAQ (reference sequence). Here the CDR3 reads CASSQTDTSHYEQYF. The DNA of the CDR3 is TGTGCCAGCAGCCAAACGGACACATCGCACTACGAGCAGTACTTC. Using reference TRBV7-9 and TRBJ2-7 for the parts outside the CDR3, the full variable domain is DTGVSQNPRHKITKRGQNVTFRCDPISEHNRLYWYRQTLGQGPEFLTYFQNEAQLEKSRLLSDRFSAERPKGSFSTLEIQRTEQGDSAMYLCASSQTDTSHYEQYFGPGTRLTVT.

The rearrangement links TRBV9 to TRBJ2-1, with a tentative D call TRBD2 (6 bases). The germline V and J ends were trimmed by 2 bases and 3 bases, with 9 bases remaining between them. There are 14 residues in the CDR3. Per germline, CDR1 SGDLS and CDR2 YYNGEE. The CDR3 DNA follows: TGTGCCAGCAGCGTTCCTAGCGACTACAATGAGCAGTTCTTC. This gives the protein CASSVPSDYNEQFF.